This TCR beta chain was found in a study of cytomegalovirus exposure and HLA in healthy donors. Across the whole study: From approximately 170 million T cells, an earlier analysis saw 110 million or so unique TCR beta sequences.

General study results and limits: Apart from CMV serostatus, no immune exposure information was available. Near-uniform donor sequencing depth was presumed by presence/absence analyses.

The V and J ends lost 8 bases and 4 bases respectively, with 23 bases between them. This CDR3 contains 16 residues. The germline V gene encodes CDR1 MGHRA and CDR2 YSYEKL. It was with 60 Vbeta and 13 Jbeta primers that the PCR ran. The protocol was immunoSEQ multiplex PCR, while the TCRdb copy is restricted to in-frame clones and leaves out a portion. The sample has 150,000 to 200,000 clones; 82% are singletons. Each donor was healthy, and each was a bone marrow donor. This clone was observed once. What it recognizes is unknown. V usage is TRBV4-1 and J usage is TRBJ1-2; perhaps TRBD1 as D (6 bases). Sequencing used PBMCs. The clonotype was recovered from a girl under 18 in good health and CMV-seropositive. The CDR3 DNA follows: TGCGCCAGCCGCAGGGCAGGGGCGCTACCCTTCTATGGCTACACCTTC. Residues: CASRRAGALPFYGYTF.